This entry is about one T cell receptor (beta chain). Its matching antigen is unknown. The treatment: some 19 received Ad26.COV2.S at low or high dose, single or two shots; 5 received placebo; per-sample allocation not given. Material that was analyzed had been drawn on day 63 after the first vaccine or placebo injection. Donation was by an adult aged 18-55 years who was in Boston. Sequencing used immunoSEQ multiplex PCR; TCRdb keeps in-frame clones, though not all of them. Of about 680,000 clones in the sample, around 89% were seen once. This entry is derived from a study of Ad26.COV2.S vaccination and SARS-CoV-2 variants. Study results and limitations: Post-vaccination spike-specific CD8+ and CD4+ T cell responses reportedly had substantial breadth.

This material consisted of peripheral blood, taken in a trial of Ad26.COV2.S vaccine versus placebo. The receptor was isolated from a person between 18 and 65 years old who received the Ad26.COV2.S COVID-19 vaccine or a placebo.

The CDR3 here is CASSQSMLAGSTDTQYF. The CDR3 DNA is TGCGCCAGCAGTCAATCGATGCTAGCGGGCTCTACAGATACGCAGTATTTT. The chain recombines TRBV23-1 with TRBJ2-3, with TRBD2 identical over 8 bases. TRBV23-1 is sorted into the ORF group, with uncertain function. There are 17 residues in the CDR3. The V gene end was trimmed by 0 bases and the J gene end by 3 bases; junction bases not matched to a gene: 8.